One and the same sample provided the 21 T cell receptor beta chains below, sequenced in a study of blood T cell repertoires in COVID-19. Some clones are missing from TCRdb's copy, which holds only in-frame ones; the method was immunoSEQ multiplex PCR. Of over 85,000 clones listed, 65% to 90% are singletons. What was sequenced was peripheral blood. The receptors were gathered from a man in his sixties with acute or convalescent COVID-19.

The chain couples TRBV19 to TRBJ1-5; no clear D. This CDR3 has 13 residues. Trimming stripped 4 bases from V and 3 bases from J, with 7 bases between. Looked up from germline, CDR1 is LNHDA and CDR2 is SQIVND (reference sequence). The CDR3 bases are TGTGCCAGTAGTAGGTCAGACAATCAGCCCCAGCATTTT. This translates into CASSRSDNQPQHF. The whole variable domain, filled in from reference TRBV19 and TRBJ1-5, reads DGGITQSPKYLFRKEGQNVTLSCEQNLNHDAMYWYRQDPGQGLRLIYYSQIVNDFQKGDIAEGYSVSREKKESFPLTVTSAQKNPTAFYLCASSRSDNQPQHFGDGTRLSIL.

This clone has a handful of counts. The gene calls are TRBV7-8 and TRBJ1-6; D not certain. V lost 5 bases, J lost 14 bases, and 13 bases lay in between. Per the germline V gene, CDR1 is SGHVS and CDR2 is FQNEAQ. This CDR3 region has 12 residues. The CDR3 loop is CASSAHVRSLHF. CDR3 bases: TGTGCCAGCAGCGCGCACGTCCGGTCCCTCCACTTT. The full variable domain, completed using reference TRBV7-8 and TRBJ1-6, is GAGVSQSPRYKVAKRGQDVALRCDPISGHVSLFWYQQALGQGPEFLTYFQNEAQLDKSGLPSDRFFAERPEGSVSTLKIQRTQQEDSAVYLCASSAHVRSLHFGNGTRLTVT.

The J gene is TRBJ2-7, the V gene TRBV6-5; 9 nucleotides agree with TRBD2. Losses at the gene ends were 8 bases for V and 3 bases for J; bases not matched to a gene: 8. The CDR3 is 14 amino acids. Germline CDR1 and CDR2: MNHEY and SVGAGI. DNA of the CDR3: TGTGCCAGCTGGGGGCGGGAGGGAGGCTACGAGCAGTACTTC. Its translation is CASWGREGGYEQYF.

This sequence joins TRBV28 and TRBJ2-1, with 12 bases aligning to TRBD2. The CDR3 covers 16 residues. Per germline, CDR1 MDHEN and CDR2 SYDVKM. Germline trimming cut 3 bases from V and 6 bases from J; bases unmatched to any gene: 6. In nucleotides, the CDR3 is TGTGCCAGCAGTTTTGGACTAGCGGGATGGAGCAATGAGCAGTTCTTC. This gives the protein CASSFGLAGWSNEQFF.

The chain uses TRBV5-1 and TRBJ2-3, with D possibly being TRBD1 (5 bases). The V end was cut by 0 bases, the J end by 4 bases, with 9 bases between. CDR1 SGHRS and CDR2 YFSETQ come from the germline V gene. The CDR3 spans 14 residues. The CDR3 protein is CASSLAGFPDTQYF. Here the CDR3 DNA reads TGCGCCAGCAGCTTGGCAGGGTTCCCAGATACGCAGTATTTT.

CDR3 DNA: TGTGCCAGCAGCGCTAGCGGGGGCTCCTACAATGAGCAGTTCTTC. Translated, it gives CASSASGGSYNEQFF. The J gene is TRBJ2-1, the V gene TRBV2; 10 bases map to TRBD2. Germline trimming cut 6 bases from V and 0 bases from J; bases unmatched to any gene: 2. Germline V gene data show CDR1 as SNHLY and CDR2 as FYNNEI. The CDR3 has 15 residues.

The chain uses TRBV27 and TRBJ1-1; D possibly corresponds to TRBD1 (5 bases). Germline CDR1 is MNHEY and CDR2 is SMNVEV (reference sequence). The germline V and J ends were trimmed by 3 bases and 6 bases, with 11 bases remaining between them. The length of the CDR3 is 13 residues. The CDR3 loop is CASSFAGWAEAFF. DNA for the CDR3: TGTGCCAGCAGTTTCGCAGGGTGGGCTGAAGCTTTCTTT.

The sample holds a few counts of this clone. V usage is TRBV7-3 and J usage is TRBJ1-6; unclear D gene. The germline gives CDR1 SGHTA, CDR2 FQGTGA. Trimming shortened V by 1 base and J by 5 bases, and 6 bases separated the two germline ends. The length of the CDR3 is 14 residues. The DNA for the CDR3 is TGTGCCAGCAGCTTAATGGGCGATAATTCACCCCTCCACTTT. Translation gives CASSLMGDNSPLHF.

The CDR3 coding sequence is TGTGCCAGCAGTATCGGGGGCACAGATACGCAGTATTTT. Amino acids: CASSIGGTDTQYF. The chain links TRBV2 to TRBJ2-3; possible D gene TRBD2, 5 bases. This CDR3 spans 13 amino acids. Trimming shortened V by 5 bases and J by 1 base, and 7 bases separated the two germline ends. Germline V lookup: CDR1 SNHLY, CDR2 FYNNEI.

Here the CDR3 reads CASSNGGEQYF. For the CDR3, the DNA is TGCGCCAGCAGCAACGGGGGGGAGCAGTACTTC. This chain joins TRBV5-1 and TRBJ2-7, with TRBD2 identical over 7 bases. The CDR3 runs 11 residues. Unmatched junction bases numbered 2, after V lost 4 bases and J lost 7 bases. Germline CDR1 SGHRS, CDR2 YFSETQ.

This clone was detected a few times. The CDR3 spells CASSPRTGPGVEAFF. As DNA, the CDR3 is TGTGCCAGCTCACCTCGGACGGGCCCGGGGGTTGAAGCTTTCTTT. The chain carries TRBV18 and TRBJ1-1; D is possibly TRBD1 (5 bases). Trimming pared 3 bases from V and 7 bases from J, leaving 18 bases between. Germline CDR1 and CDR2: KGHSH and LQKENI. CDR3 size: 15 residues.

The V call is TRBV27, the J call TRBJ2-1; 10 nucleotides align to TRBD2. Germline CDR1 MNHEY, CDR2 SMNVEV (reference sequence). The trim removed 4 bases at V and 7 bases at J, leaving 7 bases unmatched. This CDR3 has 15 residues. The CDR3 sequence: CASSWSSGSRNEQFF. The CDR3 region has the DNA TGTGCCAGCAGTTGGTCTAGCGGGAGCCGGAATGAGCAGTTCTTC.

This clone was seen once. This chain joins TRBV5-1 and TRBJ2-1; TRBD2 matches 7 bases. CDR1 is SGHRS and CDR2 is YFSETQ in the germline V gene. This CDR3 is built from 11 residues. The J segment lost 8 bases and the V segment lost 6 bases, leaving 2 bases of the junction unmatched. The CDR3 DNA reads as TGCGCCAGCAAGCTAGCGGATGAGCAGTTCTTC. It codes for CASKLADEQFF.

This rearrangement joins TRBV18 to TRBJ2-1, with TRBD2 matching 9 bases. The CDR3 is made up of 19 amino acids. The trim removed 3 bases at V and 0 bases at J, leaving 12 bases unmatched. Looked up from germline, CDR1 is KGHSH and CDR2 is LQKENI. The CDR3 DNA reads as TGTGCCAGCTCACCCGGGGGAGCGGGAGGCTTTAGCTCCTACAATGAGCAGTTCTTC. Residues: CASSPGGAGGFSSYNEQFF.

The chain's CDR3 is CASISGTSTDTQYF. CDR3 bases: TGCGCCAGTATAAGCGGGACTAGCACAGATACGCAGTATTTT. The chain has TRBV5-1 and TRBJ2-3; 7 bases are a match to TRBD2. Looked up from germline, CDR1 is SGHRS and CDR2 is YFSETQ. The trim removed 8 bases at V and 0 bases at J, leaving 6 bases unmatched. This CDR3 comprises 14 residues.

V usage is TRBV29-1 and J usage is TRBJ1-3; tentatively, D is TRBD1 (5 bases). Germline CDR1 and CDR2: SQVTM and ANQGSEA. Trimming took 8 bases from V and 3 from J, leaving 23 bases between them. The CDR3 covers 16 residues. CDR3 DNA sequence: TGCAGCACTATTACCGCGACAGTTTTGGGTGGAAACACCATATATTTT. Protein: CSTITATVLGGNTIYF.

The chain recombines TRBV27 with TRBJ2-4, with a tentative D call TRBD1 (7 bases). Germline CDR1 reads MNHEY; CDR2 reads SMNVEV (reference sequence). This CDR3 has 18 amino acids. Trimming pared 6 bases from V and 1 base from J, leaving 22 bases between. The CDR3 bases are TGTGCCAGCAGCCCCTGGGGTGGAGGGGGCGATGCCAAAAACATTCAGTACTTC. Translated, it gives CASSPWGGGGDAKNIQYF.

CDR3 sequence (DNA): TGTGCCAGCAGCTTAAGACACCGCAATCAGCCCCAGCATTTT. Translation: CASSLRHRNQPQHF. The chain carries TRBV7-6 and TRBJ1-5; D gene unclear. Germline V lookup: CDR1 SGHVS, CDR2 FNYEAQ. This CDR3 spans 14 amino acids. Trimming pared 2 bases from V and 2 bases from J, leaving 7 bases between.

This clone appeared a single time. CDR3: CASSATGAGNQPQHF. In nucleotides, the CDR3 is TGTGCCAGCAGCGCTACAGGGGCGGGAAATCAGCCCCAGCATTTT. V gene TRBV9 combines with J gene TRBJ1-5; 7 nucleotides agree with TRBD1. Germline CDR1 SGDLS, CDR2 YYNGEE. J lost 4 bases, V lost 3 bases, and 7 bases had no gene match. This CDR3 comprises 15 residues.

J is TRBJ2-3 and V is TRBV19; 10 bases match TRBD2. The CDR3 contains 18 residues. CDR1 and CDR2 from the germline V gene are LNHDA and SQIVND (reference sequence). The V and J ends lost 5 bases and 5 bases, in that order; junction bases with no gene match: 16. This CDR3 reads CASSASRNLAGDLDTQYF. CDR3 DNA: TGTGCCAGTAGTGCCTCCCGAAACCTAGCGGGAGACTTAGATACGCAGTATTTT.

This chain links TRBV5-4 with TRBJ1-3, with 9 bases identical to TRBD1. V lost 4 bases to trimming and J lost 7 bases; unmatched junction nucleotides: 9. CDR3 length: 15 residues. Looked up from germline, CDR1 is SGHNT and CDR2 is YYREEE (reference sequence). The CDR3 DNA follows: TGTGCCAGCAGCCCCAGGACAGGGGACGGGAACACCATATATTTT. Encoded protein: CASSPRTGDGNTIYF.